This passage covers 2 T cell receptor beta chains from one sample sequenced in a study of T cell responses to AZD1222 COVID-19 vaccine. Method: immunoSEQ multiplex PCR; TCRdb's copy keeps in-frame clones and lacks some. The sample has approximately 130,000 clones; roughly 85% are singletons. Source: peripheral blood, taken 28 days after the second dose of the MenACWY control vaccine. These receptors were taken from an adult who received the MenACWY meningococcal vaccine as a control.

The V gene is TRBV5-1, the J gene TRBJ1-2; D is undetermined. This CDR3 comprises 14 residues. V lost 4 bases and J lost 4, with 14 bases in between. Germline V gene lookup returns CDR1 SGHRS and CDR2 YFSETQ. CDR3 sequence (DNA): TGCGCCAGCAGCCCGCTTGGGCAGAGCTATGGCTACACCTTC. Its protein is CASSPLGQSYGYTF.

The chain is built from TRBV5-1 and TRBJ2-5; D is perhaps TRBD2 (6 bases). Trimming removed 3 bases at V and 3 bases at J, with 21 bases between. This CDR3 region has 17 residues. The germline CDR1 and CDR2 sequences are SGHRS and YFSETQ. The CDR3 bases are TGCGCCAGCAGCTCGGGGGTTGGGGGGTTCGTCGAAGAGACCCAGTACTTC. It translates to CASSSGVGGFVEETQYF.